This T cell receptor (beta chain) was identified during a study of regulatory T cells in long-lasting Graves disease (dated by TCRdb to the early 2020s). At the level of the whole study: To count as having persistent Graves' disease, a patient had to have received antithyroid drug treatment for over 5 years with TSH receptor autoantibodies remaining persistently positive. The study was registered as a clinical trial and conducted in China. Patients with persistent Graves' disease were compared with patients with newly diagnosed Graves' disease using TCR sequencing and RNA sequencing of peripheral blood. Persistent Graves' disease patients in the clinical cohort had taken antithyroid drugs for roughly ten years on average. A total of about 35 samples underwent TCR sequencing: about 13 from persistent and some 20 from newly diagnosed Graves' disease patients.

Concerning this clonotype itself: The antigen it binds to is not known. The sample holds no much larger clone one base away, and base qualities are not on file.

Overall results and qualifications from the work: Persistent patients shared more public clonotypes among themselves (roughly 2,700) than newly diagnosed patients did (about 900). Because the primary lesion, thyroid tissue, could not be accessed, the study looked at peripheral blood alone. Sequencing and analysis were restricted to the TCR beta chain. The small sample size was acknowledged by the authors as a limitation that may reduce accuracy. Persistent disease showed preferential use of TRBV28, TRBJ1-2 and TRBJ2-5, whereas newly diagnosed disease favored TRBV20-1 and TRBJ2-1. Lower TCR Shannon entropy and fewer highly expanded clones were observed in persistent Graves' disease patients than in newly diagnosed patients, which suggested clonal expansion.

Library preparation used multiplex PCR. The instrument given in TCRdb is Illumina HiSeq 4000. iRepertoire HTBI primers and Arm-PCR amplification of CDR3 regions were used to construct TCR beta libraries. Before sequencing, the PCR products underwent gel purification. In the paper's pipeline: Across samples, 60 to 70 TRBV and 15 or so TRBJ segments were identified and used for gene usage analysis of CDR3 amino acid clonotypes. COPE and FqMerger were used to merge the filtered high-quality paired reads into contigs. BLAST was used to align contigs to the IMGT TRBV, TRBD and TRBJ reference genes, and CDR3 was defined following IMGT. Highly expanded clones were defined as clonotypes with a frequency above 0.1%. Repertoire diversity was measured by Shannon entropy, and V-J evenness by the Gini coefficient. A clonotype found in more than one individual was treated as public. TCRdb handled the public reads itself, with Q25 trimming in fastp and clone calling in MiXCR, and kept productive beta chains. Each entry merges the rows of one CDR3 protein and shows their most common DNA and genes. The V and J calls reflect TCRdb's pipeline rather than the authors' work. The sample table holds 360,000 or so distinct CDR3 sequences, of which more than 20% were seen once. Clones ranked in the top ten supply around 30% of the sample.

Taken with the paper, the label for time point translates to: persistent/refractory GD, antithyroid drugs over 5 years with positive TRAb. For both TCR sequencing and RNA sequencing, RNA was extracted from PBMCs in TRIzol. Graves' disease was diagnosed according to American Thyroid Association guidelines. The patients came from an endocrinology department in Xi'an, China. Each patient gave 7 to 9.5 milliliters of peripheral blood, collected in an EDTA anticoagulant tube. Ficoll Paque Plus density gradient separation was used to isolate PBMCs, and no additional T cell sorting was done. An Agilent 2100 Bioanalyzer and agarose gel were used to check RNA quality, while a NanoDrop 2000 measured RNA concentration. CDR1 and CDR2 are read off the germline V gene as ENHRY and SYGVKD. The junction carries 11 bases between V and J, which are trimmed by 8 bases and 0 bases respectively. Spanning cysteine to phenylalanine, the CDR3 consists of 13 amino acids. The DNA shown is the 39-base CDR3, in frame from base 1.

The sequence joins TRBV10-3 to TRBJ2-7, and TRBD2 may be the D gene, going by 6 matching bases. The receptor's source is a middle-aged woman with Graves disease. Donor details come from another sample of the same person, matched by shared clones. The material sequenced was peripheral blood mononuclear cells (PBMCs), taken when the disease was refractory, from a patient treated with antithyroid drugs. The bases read TGTGCCATCTTTAGCGGCAACTCCTACGAGCAGTACTTC. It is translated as CAIFSGNSYEQYF.